The rows below give T cell receptor beta chains drawn from one sample of a study of blood T cell repertoires in COVID-19. The data were produced by immunoSEQ multiplex PCR, yet TCRdb's version contains in-frame clones alone and is incomplete. In the table there are a few hundred thousand clones, roughly 89% of which are singletons. The specimen sequenced was PBMCs or T cells enriched from blood (not recorded which). The origin of the receptors is a woman aged 25-40 years who had recovered from COVID-19. The CDR3 runs from the conserved cysteine through the conserved F or W. A D gene is named only where the DNA matches it firmly. Expanded clones get a size class; other rows say once, few or many, or leave the size out.

CDR3: CASSRGTGENQPQHF
DNA: TGTGCCAGCAGCCGGGGGACAGGGGAAAATCAGCCCCAGCATTTT
V: TRBV9
J: TRBJ1-5
size: -
D: TRBD1

CDR3: CAWSVGPGNTIYF
DNA: TGTGCCTGGAGTGTTGGCCCCGGAAACACCATATATTTT
V: TRBV30
J: TRBJ1-3
size: -
D: -

CDR3: CASSLLGQGGMNTEAFF
DNA: TGTGCCAGCAGTCTCCTCGGACAGGGGGGTATGAACACTGAAGCTTTCTTT
V: TRBV6-6
J: TRBJ1-1
size: few
D: TRBD1

CDR3: CASSFRGQETQYF
DNA: TGTGCCAGCAGCTTCAGAGGGCAAGAGACCCAGTACTTC
V: TRBV7-3
J: TRBJ2-5
size: -
D: -

CDR3: CASSLATPAITEQYF
DNA: TGTGCCAGCAGCTTAGCGACTCCCGCCATCACCGAGCAGTACTTC
V: TRBV7-2
J: TRBJ2-7
size: -
D: -

CDR3: CASSRQNQETQYF
DNA: TGTGCCAGCAGTAGACAGAACCAAGAGACCCAGTACTTC
V: TRBV6-5
J: TRBJ2-5
size: -
D: -

CDR3: CASSPLTETYEQYF
DNA: TGTGCCAGCAGTCCGCTGACAGAGACCTACGAGCAGTACTTC
V: TRBV27
J: TRBJ2-7
size: -
D: -

CDR3: CASSYSMMRGRGPQPQHF
DNA: TGTGCCAGCAGTTACTCGATGATGAGGGGGCGCGGTCCCCAGCCCCAGCATTTT
V: TRBV6-2/TRBV6-3
J: TRBJ1-5
size: -
D: TRBD1

CDR3: CATSRGGVDTQYF
DNA: TGTGCCACCAGCAGAGGCGGGGTAGATACGCAGTATTTT
V: TRBV15
J: TRBJ2-3
size: -
D: -

CDR3: CASSQDTTSGGSYEQFF
DNA: TGCGCCAGCAGCCAAGATACTACTAGCGGGGGGTCCTATGAGCAGTTCTTC
V: TRBV4-3
J: TRBJ2-1
size: -
D: TRBD2

CDR3: CASSARIGNSPLHF
DNA: TGTGCCAGCAGCGCCAGGATTGGTAATTCACCCCTCCACTTT
V: TRBV9
J: TRBJ1-6
size: once
D: -

CDR3: CASSESSRSSFF
DNA: TGTGCCAGCAGTGAGTCGAGCAGGTCTTCTTTCTTT
V: TRBV6-1
J: TRBJ1-1
size: once
D: -

CDR3: CASSSDRGTEAFF
DNA: TGTGCCAGCAGTTCAGACAGGGGCACTGAAGCTTTCTTT
V: TRBV12-3/TRBV12-4
J: TRBJ1-1
size: -
D: TRBD1

CDR3: CASSATTGSTEAFF
DNA: TGTGCCAGCAGCGCGACAACAGGGTCCACTGAAGCTTTCTTT
V: TRBV9
J: TRBJ1-1
size: -
D: -

CDR3: CASSQGGTSGSYEQYF
DNA: TGCGCCAGCAGCCAAGGCGGGACTAGCGGATCCTACGAGCAGTACTTC
V: TRBV4-1
J: TRBJ2-7
size: -
D: TRBD2

CDR3: CASSLGPYEQFF
DNA: TGTGCCAGCAGCTTAGGGCCCTATGAGCAGTTCTTC
V: TRBV11-3
J: TRBJ2-1
size: once
D: -

CDR3: CASRPDRARYEQYF
DNA: TGCGCCAGCAGACCTGACAGGGCTCGTTACGAGCAGTACTTC
V: TRBV5-1
J: TRBJ2-7
size: -
D: TRBD1

CDR3: CASKRLEGFYGYTF
DNA: TGTGCCAGCAAACGACTAGAGGGGTTCTATGGCTACACCTTC
V: TRBV19
J: TRBJ1-2
size: -
D: -

CDR3: CASSWGTAQNSPLHF
DNA: TGTGCCAGCAGCTGGGGGACAGCTCAAAATTCACCCCTCCACTTT
V: TRBV7-3
J: TRBJ1-6
size: -
D: TRBD1

CDR3: CASSFLVREEMNTEAFF
DNA: TGTGCCAGCAGCTTTCTTGTCAGGGAAGAAATGAACACTGAAGCTTTCTTT
V: TRBV12-1
J: TRBJ1-1
size: -
D: -

CDR3: CASSDRLFGGNIQYF
DNA: TGTGCCAGCAGTGATAGACTCTTTGGGGGGAACATTCAGTACTTC
V: TRBV25-1
J: TRBJ2-4
size: -
D: -

CDR3: CASSFQRGYTDTQYF
DNA: TGTGCCAGCAGCTTTCAGCGGGGCTACACAGATACGCAGTATTTT
V: TRBV11-2
J: TRBJ2-3
size: -
D: TRBD2

CDR3: CATSDYTSASYNEQFF
DNA: TGTGCCACCAGTGATTATACTAGCGCGTCCTACAATGAGCAGTTCTTC
V: TRBV24-1
J: TRBJ2-1
size: -
D: TRBD2

CDR3: CASSLGRRPGNTIYF
DNA: TGTGCCAGCAGCTTAGGGCGGAGGCCGGGAAACACCATATATTTT
V: TRBV11-2
J: TRBJ1-3
size: -
D: -

CDR3: CASRRTLTSYEQYF
DNA: TGTGCCAGCAGGCGGACTCTGACATCCTACGAGCAGTACTTC
V: TRBV7-3
J: TRBJ2-7
size: once
D: -

CDR3: CASSLVGVEQFF
DNA: TGCGCCAGCAGCTTGGTCGGGGTTGAGCAGTTCTTC
V: TRBV5-1
J: TRBJ2-1
size: -
D: -